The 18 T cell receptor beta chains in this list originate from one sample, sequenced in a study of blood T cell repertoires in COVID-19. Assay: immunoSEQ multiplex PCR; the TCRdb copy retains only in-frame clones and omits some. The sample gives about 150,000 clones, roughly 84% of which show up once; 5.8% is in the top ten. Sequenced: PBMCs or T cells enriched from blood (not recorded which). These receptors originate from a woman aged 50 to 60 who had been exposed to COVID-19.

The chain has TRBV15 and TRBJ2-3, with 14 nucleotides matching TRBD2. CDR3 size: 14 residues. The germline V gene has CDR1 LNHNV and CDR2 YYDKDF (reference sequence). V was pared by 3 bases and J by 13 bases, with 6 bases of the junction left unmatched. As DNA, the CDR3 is TGTGCCACCAGCAGGGGGACTAGCGGGGGTCCGGAGTATTTT. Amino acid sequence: CATSRGTSGGPEYF.

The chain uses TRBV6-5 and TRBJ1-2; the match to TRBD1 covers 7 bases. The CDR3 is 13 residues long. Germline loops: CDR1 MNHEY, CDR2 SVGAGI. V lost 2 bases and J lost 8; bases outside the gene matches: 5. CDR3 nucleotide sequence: TGTGCCAGCAGTTACCGGGACAGACCCGGCTACACCTTC. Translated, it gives CASSYRDRPGYTF.

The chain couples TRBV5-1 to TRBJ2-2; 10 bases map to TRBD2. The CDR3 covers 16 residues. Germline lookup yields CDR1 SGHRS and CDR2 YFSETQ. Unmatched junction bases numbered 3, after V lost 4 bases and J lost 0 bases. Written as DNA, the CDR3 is TGCGCCAGCAGCAGGGGGACTAGCGCGAACACCGGGGAGCTGTTTTTT. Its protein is CASSRGTSANTGELFF. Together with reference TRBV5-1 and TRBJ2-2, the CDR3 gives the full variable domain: KAGVTQTPRYLIKTRGQQVTLSCSPISGHRSVSWYQQTPGQGLQFLFEYFSETQRNKGNFPGRFSGRQFSNSRSEMNVSTLELGDSALYLCASSRGTSANTGELFFGEGSRLTVL.

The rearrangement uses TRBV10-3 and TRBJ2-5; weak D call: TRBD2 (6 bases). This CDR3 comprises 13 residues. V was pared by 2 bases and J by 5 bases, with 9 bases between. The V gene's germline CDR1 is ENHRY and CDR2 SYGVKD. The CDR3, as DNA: TGTGCCATCAGTGAGGCGGGATGGGAGACCCAGTACTTC. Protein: CAISEAGWETQYF.

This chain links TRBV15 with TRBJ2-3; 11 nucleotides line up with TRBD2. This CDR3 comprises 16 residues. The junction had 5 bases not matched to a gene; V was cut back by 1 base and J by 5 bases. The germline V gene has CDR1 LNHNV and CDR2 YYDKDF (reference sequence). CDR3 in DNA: TGTGCCACCAGCAGAGGTCTAGCGGGGGGCAGAGATACGCAGTATTTT. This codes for CATSRGLAGGRDTQYF.

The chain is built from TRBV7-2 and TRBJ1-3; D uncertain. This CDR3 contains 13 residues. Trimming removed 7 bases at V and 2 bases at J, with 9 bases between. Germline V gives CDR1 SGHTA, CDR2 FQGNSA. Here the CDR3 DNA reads TGTGCCAGCACTCGGTACGCTGGAAACACCATATATTTT. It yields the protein CASTRYAGNTIYF.

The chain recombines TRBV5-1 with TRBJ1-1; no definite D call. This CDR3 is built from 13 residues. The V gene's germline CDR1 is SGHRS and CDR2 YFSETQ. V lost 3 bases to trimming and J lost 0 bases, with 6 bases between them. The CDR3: CASSSQLNTEAFF. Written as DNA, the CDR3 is TGCGCCAGCAGCTCCCAATTGAACACTGAAGCTTTCTTT.

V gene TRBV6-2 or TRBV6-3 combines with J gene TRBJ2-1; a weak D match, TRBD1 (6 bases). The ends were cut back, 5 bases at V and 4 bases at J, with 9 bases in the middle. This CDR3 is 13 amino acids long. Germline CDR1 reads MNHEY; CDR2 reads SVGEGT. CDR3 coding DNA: TGTGCCAGCAGTAGGGGGTTTTACAATGAGCAGTTCTTC. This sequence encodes CASSRGFYNEQFF.

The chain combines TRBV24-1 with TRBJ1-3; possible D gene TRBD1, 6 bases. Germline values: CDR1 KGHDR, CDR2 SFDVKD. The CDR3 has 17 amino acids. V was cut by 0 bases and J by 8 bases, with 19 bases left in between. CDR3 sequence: CATSDLDQGGGPDTIYF. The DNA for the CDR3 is TGTGCCACCAGTGATTTGGACCAGGGAGGGGGGCCCGACACCATATATTTT.

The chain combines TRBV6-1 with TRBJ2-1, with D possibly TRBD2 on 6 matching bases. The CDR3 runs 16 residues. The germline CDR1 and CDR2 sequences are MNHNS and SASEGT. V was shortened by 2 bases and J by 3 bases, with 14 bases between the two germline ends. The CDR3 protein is CASSELLGGYYNEQFF. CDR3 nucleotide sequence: TGTGCCAGCAGTGAACTTTTGGGAGGCTACTACAATGAGCAGTTCTTC.

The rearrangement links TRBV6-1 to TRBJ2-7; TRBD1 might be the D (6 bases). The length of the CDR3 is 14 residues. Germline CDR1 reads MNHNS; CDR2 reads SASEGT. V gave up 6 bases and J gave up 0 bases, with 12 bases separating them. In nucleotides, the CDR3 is TGTGCCAGCAGATACAGGGAGAGCTCCTACGAGCAGTACTTC. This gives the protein CASRYRESSYEQYF.

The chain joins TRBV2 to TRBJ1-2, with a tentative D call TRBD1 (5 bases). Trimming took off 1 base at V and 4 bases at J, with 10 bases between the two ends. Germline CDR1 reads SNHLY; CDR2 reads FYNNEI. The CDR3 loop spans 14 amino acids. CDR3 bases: TGTGCCAGCAGTGAAGAGGCAGGGCTCTATGGCTACACCTTC. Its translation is CASSEEAGLYGYTF.

The chain's CDR3 is CASSAHRGLGAFF. The DNA of the CDR3 is TGTGCCAGCAGCGCACACAGGGGCCTTGGAGCTTTCTTT. The chain is built from TRBV7-2 and TRBJ1-1; 7 bases map to TRBD1. The junction had 10 bases not matched to a gene; V was cut back by 5 bases and J by 10 bases. Germline CDR1 is SGHTA and CDR2 is FQGNSA. The CDR3 runs 13 residues.

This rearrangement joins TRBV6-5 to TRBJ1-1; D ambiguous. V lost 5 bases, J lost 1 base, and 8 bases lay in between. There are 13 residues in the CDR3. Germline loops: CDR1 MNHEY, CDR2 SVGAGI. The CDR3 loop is CASSPSENTEAFF. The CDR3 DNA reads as TGTGCCAGCAGTCCTTCAGAGAACACTGAAGCTTTCTTT.

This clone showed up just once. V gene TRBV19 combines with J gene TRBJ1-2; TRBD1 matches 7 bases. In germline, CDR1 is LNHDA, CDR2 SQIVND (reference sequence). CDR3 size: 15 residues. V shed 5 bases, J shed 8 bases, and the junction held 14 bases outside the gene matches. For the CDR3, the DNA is TGTGCCAGTAGTCCCGGGACAGCCCTCTTGGGGGGCTACACCTTC. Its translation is CASSPGTALLGGYTF.

The CDR3 sequence is CASLGGLSYNEQFF. In DNA form, the CDR3 reads TGTGCCAGCCTCGGCGGCCTTTCCTACAATGAGCAGTTCTTC. The chain combines TRBV19 with TRBJ2-1; D gene ambiguous. V was clipped by 9 bases and J by 1 base, with 13 bases between them. The germline V gene has CDR1 LNHDA and CDR2 SQIVND (reference sequence). The CDR3 length is 14 residues. The complete variable domain, with remaining parts taken from reference TRBV19 and TRBJ2-1, reads DGGITQSPKYLFRKEGQNVTLSCEQNLNHDAMYWYRQDPGQGLRLIYYSQIVNDFQKGDIAEGYSVSREKKESFPLTVTSAQKNPTAFYLCASLGGLSYNEQFFGPGTRLTVL.

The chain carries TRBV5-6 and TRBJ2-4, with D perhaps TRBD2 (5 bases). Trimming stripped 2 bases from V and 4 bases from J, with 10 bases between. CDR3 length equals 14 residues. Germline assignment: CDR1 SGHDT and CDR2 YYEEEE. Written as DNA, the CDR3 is TGTGCCAGCAGCTTCTCGGGGTGGAAAAACATTCAGTACTTC. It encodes CASSFSGWKNIQYF.

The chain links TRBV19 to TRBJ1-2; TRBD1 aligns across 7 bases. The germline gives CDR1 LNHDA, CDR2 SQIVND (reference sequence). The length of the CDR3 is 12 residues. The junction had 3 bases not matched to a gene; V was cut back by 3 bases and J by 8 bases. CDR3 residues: CASSMGTDGYTF. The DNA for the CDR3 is TGTGCCAGTAGTATGGGGACAGACGGCTACACCTTC. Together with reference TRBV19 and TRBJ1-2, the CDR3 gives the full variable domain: DGGITQSPKYLFRKEGQNVTLSCEQNLNHDAMYWYRQDPGQGLRLIYYSQIVNDFQKGDIAEGYSVSREKKESFPLTVTSAQKNPTAFYLCASSMGTDGYTFGSGTRLTVV.